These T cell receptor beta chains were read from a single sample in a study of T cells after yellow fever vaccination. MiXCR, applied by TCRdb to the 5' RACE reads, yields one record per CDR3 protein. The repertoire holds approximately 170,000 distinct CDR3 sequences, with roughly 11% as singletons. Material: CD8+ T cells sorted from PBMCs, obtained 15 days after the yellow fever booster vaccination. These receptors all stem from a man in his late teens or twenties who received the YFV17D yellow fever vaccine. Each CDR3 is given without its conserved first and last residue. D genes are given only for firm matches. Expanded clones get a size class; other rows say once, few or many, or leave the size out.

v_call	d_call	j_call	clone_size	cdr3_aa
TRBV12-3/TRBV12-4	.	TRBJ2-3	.	ASSLGGYSDTQY
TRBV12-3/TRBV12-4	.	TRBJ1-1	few	ASSAGAGTEAF
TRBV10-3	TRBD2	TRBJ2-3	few	AISPPLLAGGIDTQY
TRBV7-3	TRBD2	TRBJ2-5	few	ASSPYLVVAGRQETQY
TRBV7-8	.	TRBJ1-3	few	ASSRQWRSSGNTIY
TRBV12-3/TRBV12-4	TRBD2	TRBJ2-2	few	ASGRLAGVLTGELF
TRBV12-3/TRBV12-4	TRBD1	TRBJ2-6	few	ASSFGQAGANVLT
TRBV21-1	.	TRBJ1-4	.	ASSVNRTHNEKLF
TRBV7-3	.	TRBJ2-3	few	ASSPSPRPPDTQY
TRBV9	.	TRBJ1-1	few	ASSVVANTEAF
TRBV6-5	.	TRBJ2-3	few	ASSFRGTDTQY
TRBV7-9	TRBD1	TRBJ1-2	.	ASSLPRTGKDGYT
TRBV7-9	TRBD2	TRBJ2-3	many	ASSRQRGATDTQY
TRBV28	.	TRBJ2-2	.	ASSFISPSGELF
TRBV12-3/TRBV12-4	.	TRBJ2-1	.	ASLPAGANEQF
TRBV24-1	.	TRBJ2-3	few	ATSGTDLTDTQY
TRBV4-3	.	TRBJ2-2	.	ASSQRQNTGELF
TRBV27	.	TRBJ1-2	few	ASSLLPRGDGYT
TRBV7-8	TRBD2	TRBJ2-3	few	ASSLTSGGSDTQY
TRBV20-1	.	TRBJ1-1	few	SASTVRETEAF
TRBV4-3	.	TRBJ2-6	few	ASSQDRGDFSGANVLT
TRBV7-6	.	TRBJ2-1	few	ASSPPVGDEQF
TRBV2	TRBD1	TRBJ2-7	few	ASTSSGDRSSYEQY
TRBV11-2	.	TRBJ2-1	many	ASSGAAGSSYNEQF
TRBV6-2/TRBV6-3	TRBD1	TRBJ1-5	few	ASSPDRGPQPQH
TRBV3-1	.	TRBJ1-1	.	ASSPEGARTEGNTEAF
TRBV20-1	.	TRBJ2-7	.	SASHSLGLYYEQY
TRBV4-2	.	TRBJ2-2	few	ASSATTQGPGELF
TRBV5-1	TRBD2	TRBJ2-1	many	ASSLGLAQLYGEQF
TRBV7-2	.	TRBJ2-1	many	ASSLALAKDEQF
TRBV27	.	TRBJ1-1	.	ASSLQGLTEAF
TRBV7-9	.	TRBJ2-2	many	ASSFRWNTGELF
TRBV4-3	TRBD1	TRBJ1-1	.	ASSHTADFVGTGVGTEAF
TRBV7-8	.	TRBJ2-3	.	ANSSIVPDTQY
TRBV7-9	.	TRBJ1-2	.	ASSLARLTGYYGYT
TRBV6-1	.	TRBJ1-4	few	ASSEAKGGEKLF
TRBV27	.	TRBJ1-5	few	ASSFAGARSQPQH
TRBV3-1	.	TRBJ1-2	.	ASSQSTGANYGYT
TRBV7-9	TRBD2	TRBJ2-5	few	ASSSHLLAAGGETQY
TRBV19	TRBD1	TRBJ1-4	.	ASKTVEDREEKLF
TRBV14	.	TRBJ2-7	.	ASSPPGRPSYEQY
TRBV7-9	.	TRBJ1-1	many	ASSPGRNPEAPEAF